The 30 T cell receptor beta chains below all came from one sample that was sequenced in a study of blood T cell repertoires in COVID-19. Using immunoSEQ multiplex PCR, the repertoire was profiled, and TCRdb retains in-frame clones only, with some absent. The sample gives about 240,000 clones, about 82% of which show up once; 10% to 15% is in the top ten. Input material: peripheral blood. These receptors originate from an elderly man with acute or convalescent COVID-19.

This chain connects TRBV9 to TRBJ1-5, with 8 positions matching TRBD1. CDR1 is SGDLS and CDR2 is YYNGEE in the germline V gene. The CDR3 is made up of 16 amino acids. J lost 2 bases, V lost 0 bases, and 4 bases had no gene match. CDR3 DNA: TGTGCCAGCAGCGTAGGAACAGGGGGTGGCAATCAGCCCCAGCATTTT. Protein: CASSVGTGGGNQPQHF.

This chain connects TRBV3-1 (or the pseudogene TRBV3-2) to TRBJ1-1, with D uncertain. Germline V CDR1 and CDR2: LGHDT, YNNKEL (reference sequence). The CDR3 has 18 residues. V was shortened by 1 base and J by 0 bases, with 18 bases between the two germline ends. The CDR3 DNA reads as TGTGCCAGCAGCCAAGGCCATTTGCGAACTGCGTTGAACACTGAAGCTTTCTTT. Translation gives CASSQGHLRTALNTEAFF.

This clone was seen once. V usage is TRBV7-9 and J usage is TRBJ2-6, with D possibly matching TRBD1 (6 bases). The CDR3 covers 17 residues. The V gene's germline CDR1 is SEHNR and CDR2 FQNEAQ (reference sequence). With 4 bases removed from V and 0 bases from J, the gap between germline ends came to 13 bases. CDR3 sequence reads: CASSSGVPFSGANVLTF. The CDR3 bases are TGTGCCAGCAGCTCAGGGGTACCCTTCTCTGGGGCCAACGTCCTGACTTTC.

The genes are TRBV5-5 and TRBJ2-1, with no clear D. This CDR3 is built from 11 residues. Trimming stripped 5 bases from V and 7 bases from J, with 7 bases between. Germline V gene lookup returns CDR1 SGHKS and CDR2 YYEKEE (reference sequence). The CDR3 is CASRGANEQFF. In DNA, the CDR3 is TGTGCCAGCAGAGGAGCAAATGAGCAGTTCTTC.

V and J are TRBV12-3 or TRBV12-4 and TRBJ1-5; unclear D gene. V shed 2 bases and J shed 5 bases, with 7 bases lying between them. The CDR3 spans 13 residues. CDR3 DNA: TGTGCCAGCAGTTTAAATCAGGATCAGCCCCAGCATTTT. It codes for CASSLNQDQPQHF.

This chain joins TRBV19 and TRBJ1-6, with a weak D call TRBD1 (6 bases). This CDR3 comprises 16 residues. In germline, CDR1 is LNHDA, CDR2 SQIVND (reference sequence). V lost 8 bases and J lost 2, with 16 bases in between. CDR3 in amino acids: CASSRQGTTYNSPLHF. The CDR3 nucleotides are TGTGCCAGTTCCCGGCAGGGGACGACCTATAATTCACCCCTCCACTTT.

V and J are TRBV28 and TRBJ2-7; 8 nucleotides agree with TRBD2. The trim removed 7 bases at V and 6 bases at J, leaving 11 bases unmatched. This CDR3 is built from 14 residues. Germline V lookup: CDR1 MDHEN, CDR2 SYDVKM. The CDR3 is CASTPPAGVGEQYF. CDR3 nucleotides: TGTGCCAGCACCCCCCCAGCGGGAGTGGGCGAGCAGTACTTC.

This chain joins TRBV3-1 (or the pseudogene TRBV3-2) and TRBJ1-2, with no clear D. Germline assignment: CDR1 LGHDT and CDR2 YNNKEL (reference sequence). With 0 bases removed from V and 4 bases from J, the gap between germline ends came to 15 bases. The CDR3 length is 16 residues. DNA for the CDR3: TGTGCCAGCAGCCAAGAAGAGGGTGTTAACCCCTATGGCTACACCTTC. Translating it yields CASSQEEGVNPYGYTF.

In nucleotides, the CDR3 is TGCGCCAGCAGGGCCGGGACAGGTTACAATCAGCCCCAGCATTTT. Translating gives CASRAGTGYNQPQHF. This rearrangement joins TRBV10-2 to TRBJ1-5; 8 bases align to TRBD1. Germline lookup yields CDR1 WSHSY and CDR2 SAAADI. This CDR3 spans 15 amino acids. The junction had 7 bases not matched to a gene; V was cut back by 6 bases and J by 3 bases.

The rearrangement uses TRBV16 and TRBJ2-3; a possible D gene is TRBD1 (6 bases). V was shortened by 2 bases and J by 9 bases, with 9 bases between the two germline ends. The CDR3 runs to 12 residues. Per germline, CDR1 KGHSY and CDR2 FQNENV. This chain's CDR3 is CASSQTGSTQYF. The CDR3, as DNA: TGTGCCAGCAGCCAAACAGGGTCCACGCAGTATTTT.

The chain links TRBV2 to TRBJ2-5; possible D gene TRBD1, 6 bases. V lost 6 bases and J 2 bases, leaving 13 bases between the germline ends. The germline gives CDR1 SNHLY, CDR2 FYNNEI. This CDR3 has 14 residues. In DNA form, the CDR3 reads TGTGCCAGCAGAAGACAGGAAGGACAAGAGACCCAGTACTTC. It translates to CASRRQEGQETQYF.

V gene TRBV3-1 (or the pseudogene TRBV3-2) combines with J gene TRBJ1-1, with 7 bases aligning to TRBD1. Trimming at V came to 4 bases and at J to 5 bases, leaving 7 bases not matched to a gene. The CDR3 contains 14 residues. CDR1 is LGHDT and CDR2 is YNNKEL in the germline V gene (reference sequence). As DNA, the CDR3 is TGTGCCAGCAGCCTAAAATTACAGGGGACTGAAGCTTTCTTT. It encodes CASSLKLQGTEAFF.

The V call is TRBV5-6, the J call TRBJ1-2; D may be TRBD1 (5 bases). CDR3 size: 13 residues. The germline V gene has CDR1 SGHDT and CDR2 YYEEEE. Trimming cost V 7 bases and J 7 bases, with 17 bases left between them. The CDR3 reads CASGPRGRGGYTF. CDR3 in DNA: TGTGCCAGCGGACCCCGGGGGAGGGGTGGCTACACCTTC.

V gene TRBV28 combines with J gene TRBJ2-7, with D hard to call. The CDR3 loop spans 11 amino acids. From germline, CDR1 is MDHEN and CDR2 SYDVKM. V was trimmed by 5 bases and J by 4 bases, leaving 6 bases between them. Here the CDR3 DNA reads TGTGCCAGCAGTGTCCCGTACGAGCAGTACTTC. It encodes CASSVPYEQYF. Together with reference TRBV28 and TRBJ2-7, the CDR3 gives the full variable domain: DVKVTQSSRYLVKRTGEKVFLECVQDMDHENMFWYRQDPGLGLRLIYFSYDVKMKEKGDIPEGYSVSREKKERFSLILESASTNQTSMYLCASSVPYEQYFGPGTRLTVT.

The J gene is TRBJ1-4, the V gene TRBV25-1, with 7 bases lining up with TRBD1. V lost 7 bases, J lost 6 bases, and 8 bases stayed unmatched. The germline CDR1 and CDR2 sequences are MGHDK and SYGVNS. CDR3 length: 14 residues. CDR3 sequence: CASKTTGMYEKLFF. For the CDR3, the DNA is TGTGCCAGCAAGACGACAGGGATGTATGAAAAACTGTTTTTT.

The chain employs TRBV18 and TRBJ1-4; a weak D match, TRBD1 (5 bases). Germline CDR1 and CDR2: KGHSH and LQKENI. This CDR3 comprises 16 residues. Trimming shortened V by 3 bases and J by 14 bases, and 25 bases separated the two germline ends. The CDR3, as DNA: TGTGCCAGCTCACCCACACCCCCGGGACTGATGGATCGTCTGTTTTTT. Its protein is CASSPTPPGLMDRLFF. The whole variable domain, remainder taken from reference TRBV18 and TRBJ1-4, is NAGVMQNPRHLVRRRGQEARLRCSPMKGHSHVYWYRQLPEEGLKFMVYLQKENIIDESGMPKERFSAEFPKEGPSILRIQQVVRGDSAAYFCASSPTPPGLMDRLFFGSGTQLSVL.

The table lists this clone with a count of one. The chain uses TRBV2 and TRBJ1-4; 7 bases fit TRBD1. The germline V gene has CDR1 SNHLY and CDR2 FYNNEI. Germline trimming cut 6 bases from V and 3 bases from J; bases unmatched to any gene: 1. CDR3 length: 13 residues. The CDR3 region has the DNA TGTGCCAGCAGGACAGGGCCTAATGAAAAACTGTTTTTT. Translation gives CASRTGPNEKLFF.

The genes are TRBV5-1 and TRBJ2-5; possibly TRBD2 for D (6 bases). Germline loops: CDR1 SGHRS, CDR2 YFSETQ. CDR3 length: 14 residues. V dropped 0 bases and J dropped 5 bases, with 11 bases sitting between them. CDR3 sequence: CASSLGGSGETQYF. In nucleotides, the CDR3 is TGCGCCAGCAGCTTGGGGGGGAGCGGGGAGACCCAGTACTTC.

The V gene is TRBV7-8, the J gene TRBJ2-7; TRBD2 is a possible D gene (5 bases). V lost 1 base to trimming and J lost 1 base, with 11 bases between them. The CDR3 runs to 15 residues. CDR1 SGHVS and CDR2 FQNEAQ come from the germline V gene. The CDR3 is CASSLDRGRSYEQYF. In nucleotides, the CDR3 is TGTGCCAGCAGCTTAGACCGGGGAAGGTCCTACGAGCAGTACTTC.

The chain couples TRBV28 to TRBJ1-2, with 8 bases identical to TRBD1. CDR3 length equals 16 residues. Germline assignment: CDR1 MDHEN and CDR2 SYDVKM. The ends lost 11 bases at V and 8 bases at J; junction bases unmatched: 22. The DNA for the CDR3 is TGTGCCGTCCCGGGGGCCCGGACAGGGTCCATCGGCGGCTACACCTTC. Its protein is CAVPGARTGSIGGYTF.

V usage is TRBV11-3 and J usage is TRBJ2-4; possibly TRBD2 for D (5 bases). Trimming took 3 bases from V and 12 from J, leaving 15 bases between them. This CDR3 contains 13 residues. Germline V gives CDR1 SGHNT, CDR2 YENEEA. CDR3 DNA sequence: TGTGCCAGCAGCTTCTCCGGCGAGACTAATCAGTACTTC. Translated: CASSFSGETNQYF.

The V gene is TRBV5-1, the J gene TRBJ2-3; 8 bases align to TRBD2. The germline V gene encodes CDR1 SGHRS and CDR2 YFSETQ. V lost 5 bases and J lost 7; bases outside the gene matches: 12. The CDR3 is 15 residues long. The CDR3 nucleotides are TGCGCCAGCAGGCCCCTTACTAGCGGTGGTAATACGCAGTATTTT. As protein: CASRPLTSGGNTQYF.

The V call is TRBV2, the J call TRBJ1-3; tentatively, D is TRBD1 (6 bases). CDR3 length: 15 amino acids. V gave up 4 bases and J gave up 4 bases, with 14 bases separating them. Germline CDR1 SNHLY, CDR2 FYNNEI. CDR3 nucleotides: TGTGCCAGCAGTGCAAGGCAGGGGTTCGGAAACACCATATATTTT. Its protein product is CASSARQGFGNTIYF.

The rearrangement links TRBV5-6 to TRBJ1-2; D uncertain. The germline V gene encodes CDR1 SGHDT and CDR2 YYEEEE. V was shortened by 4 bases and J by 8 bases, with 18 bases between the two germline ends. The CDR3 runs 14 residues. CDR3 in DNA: TGTGCCAGCAGCATTGTCGGGGAGGGTCGAGGCTACACCTTC. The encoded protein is CASSIVGEGRGYTF.

The CDR3: CATRGLGVNTEAFF. DNA for the CDR3: TGTGCCACCCGAGGCTTAGGGGTGAACACTGAAGCTTTCTTT. The rearrangement uses TRBV19 and TRBJ1-1; D is possibly TRBD1 (5 bases). Trimming pared 10 bases from V and 0 bases from J, leaving 15 bases between. Germline CDR1 LNHDA, CDR2 SQIVND (reference sequence). The CDR3 extends over 14 amino acids.

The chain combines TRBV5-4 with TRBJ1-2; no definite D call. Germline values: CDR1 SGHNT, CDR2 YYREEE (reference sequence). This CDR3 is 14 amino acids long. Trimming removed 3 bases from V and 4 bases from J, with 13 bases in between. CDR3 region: CASSSGIEGYGYTF. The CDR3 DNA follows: TGTGCCAGCAGCTCAGGTATTGAGGGCTATGGCTACACCTTC.

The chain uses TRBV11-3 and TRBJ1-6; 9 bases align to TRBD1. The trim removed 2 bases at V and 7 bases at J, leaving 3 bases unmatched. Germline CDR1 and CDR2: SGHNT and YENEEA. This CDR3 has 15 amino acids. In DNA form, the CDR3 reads TGTGCCAGCAGCTTATCCGGGACAGGGAATTCACCCCTCCACTTT. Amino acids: CASSLSGTGNSPLHF. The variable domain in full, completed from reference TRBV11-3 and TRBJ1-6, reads EAGVVQSPRYKIIEKKQPVAFWCNPISGHNTLYWYLQNLGQGPELLIRYENEEAVDDSQLPKDRFSAERLKGVDSTLKIQPAELGDSAVYLCASSLSGTGNSPLHFGNGTRLTVT.

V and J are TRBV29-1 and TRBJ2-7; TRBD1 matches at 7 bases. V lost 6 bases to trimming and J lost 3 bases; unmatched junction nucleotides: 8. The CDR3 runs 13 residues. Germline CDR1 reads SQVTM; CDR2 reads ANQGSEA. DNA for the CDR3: TGCAGCGTCGCTTACAGGGGCGTCTACGAGCAGTACTTC. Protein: CSVAYRGVYEQYF.

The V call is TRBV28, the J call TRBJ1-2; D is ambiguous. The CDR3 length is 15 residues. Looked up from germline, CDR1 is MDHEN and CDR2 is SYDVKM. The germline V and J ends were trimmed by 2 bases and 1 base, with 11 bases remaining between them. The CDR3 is CASSLGRVFNYGYTF. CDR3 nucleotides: TGTGCCAGCAGTTTAGGGAGGGTCTTTAACTATGGCTACACCTTC.

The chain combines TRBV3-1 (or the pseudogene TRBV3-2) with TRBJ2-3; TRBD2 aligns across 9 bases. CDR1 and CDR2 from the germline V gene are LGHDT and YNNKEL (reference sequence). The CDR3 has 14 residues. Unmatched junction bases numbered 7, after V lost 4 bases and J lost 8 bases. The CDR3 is CASSPNRAGGTQYF. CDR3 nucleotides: TGTGCCAGCAGCCCAAATCGAGCGGGGGGTACGCAGTATTTT.